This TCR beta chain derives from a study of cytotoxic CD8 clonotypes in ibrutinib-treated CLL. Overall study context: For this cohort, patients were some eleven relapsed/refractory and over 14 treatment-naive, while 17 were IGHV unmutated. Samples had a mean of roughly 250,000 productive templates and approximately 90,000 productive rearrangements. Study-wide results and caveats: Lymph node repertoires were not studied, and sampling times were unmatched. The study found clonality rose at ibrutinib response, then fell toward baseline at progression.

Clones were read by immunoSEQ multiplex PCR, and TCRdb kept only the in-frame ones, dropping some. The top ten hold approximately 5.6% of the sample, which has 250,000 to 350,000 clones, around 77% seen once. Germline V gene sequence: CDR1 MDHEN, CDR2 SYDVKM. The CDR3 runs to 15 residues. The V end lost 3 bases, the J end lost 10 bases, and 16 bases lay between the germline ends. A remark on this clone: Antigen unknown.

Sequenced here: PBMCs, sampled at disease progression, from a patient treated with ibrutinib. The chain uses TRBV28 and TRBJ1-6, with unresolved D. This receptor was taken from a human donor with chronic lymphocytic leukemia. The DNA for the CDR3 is TGTGCCAGCAGTTTTGCTTTGGGGAATGGCTCACCCCTCCACTTT. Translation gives CASSFALGNGSPLHF. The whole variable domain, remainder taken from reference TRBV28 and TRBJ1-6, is DVKVTQSSRYLVKRTGEKVFLECVQDMDHENMFWYRQDPGLGLRLIYFSYDVKMKEKGDIPEGYSVSREKKERFSLILESASTNQTSMYLCASSFALGNGSPLHFGNGTRLTVT.